Presented here are 5 T cell receptor beta chains from one specimen sequenced in a study of blood T cell repertoires in COVID-19. The method was immunoSEQ multiplex PCR; TCRdb's version includes in-frame clones alone and lacks a portion of them. The profile shows about 230,000 clones, 65% to 90% of them singletons. Sequencing input: peripheral blood. These receptors originate from a man aged 45-65 years with COVID-19, enrolled during active disease.

The V call is TRBV7-8, the J call TRBJ2-7; 8 bases are shared with TRBD2. The trim removed 2 bases at V and 9 bases at J, leaving 12 bases unmatched. The CDR3 covers 15 residues. Germline CDR1 is SGHVS and CDR2 is FQNEAQ. In nucleotides, the CDR3 is TGTGCCAGCAGCTTACTCTTTAGCGGGACCCCGGGGCAGTACTTC. Amino acids: CASSLLFSGTPGQYF.

CDR3 protein: CASSRTGGSHEQFF. CDR3 nucleotides: TGTGCCAGCAGCCGGACAGGGGGCAGCCATGAGCAGTTCTTC. This rearrangement joins TRBV6-2 or TRBV6-3 to TRBJ2-1, with 11 bases fitting TRBD1. This CDR3 contains 14 residues. V was clipped by 6 bases and J by 8 bases; unmatched bases: 6. Germline assignment: CDR1 MNHEY and CDR2 SVGEGT.

The chain couples TRBV6-5 to TRBJ1-5, with 8 bases fitting TRBD1. This CDR3 has 13 residues. After removal of 7 bases from V and 7 bases from J, the junction contained 6 bases not matched to a gene. CDR1 and CDR2 from the germline V gene are MNHEY and SVGAGI. The CDR3 DNA is TGTGCCAGCAAAATACAGGGGGACCAGCCCCAGCATTTT. Its protein is CASKIQGDQPQHF.

The CDR3 spells CASSLHSPTDTQYF. For the CDR3, the DNA is TGTGCCAGCAGTTTACACAGTCCCACAGATACGCAGTATTTT. The V and J genes are TRBV27 and TRBJ2-3; D not certain. V lost 2 bases to trimming and J lost 2 bases, with 8 bases between them. The CDR3 contains 14 residues. Germline V gene data show CDR1 as MNHEY and CDR2 as SMNVEV (reference sequence).

The chain links TRBV10-1 to TRBJ1-2, with 9 bases lining up with TRBD1. J was trimmed by 2 bases and V by 3 bases; bases with no gene match: 10. CDR1 is WNHNN and CDR2 is SYGVQD in the germline V gene (reference sequence). The CDR3 totals 17 residues. CDR3 protein: CASSDLAGTGINYGYTF. The DNA for the CDR3 is TGCGCCAGCAGTGATTTAGCCGGGACAGGGATCAACTATGGCTACACCTTC.